Below, 2 T cell receptor beta chains from the same sample are listed, as sequenced in a study of regulatory T cells in long-lasting Graves disease. Time point defined: persistent/refractory GD, antithyroid drugs over 5 years with positive TRAb. Extracted RNA from PBMCs served as the source of the TCR library. With iRepertoire HTBI primers and Arm-PCR of CDR3 regions, TCR beta libraries were built. MiXCR, run by TCRdb on the multiplex PCR reads, gives a single entry per CDR3 protein. The sample gives roughly 500,000 distinct CDR3 sequences, around a fifth of which show up once; roughly 6.9% is in the top ten. The starting material was peripheral blood mononuclear cells (PBMCs), obtained when the disease was refractory, from a patient treated with antithyroid drugs. The receptors come from a female donor with Graves disease.

This clonotype came up many times. This chain joins TRBV12-3 or TRBV12-4 and TRBJ1-6; tentative D call: TRBD1 (6 bases). There are 17 residues in the CDR3. V lost 6 bases to trimming and J lost 2 bases, with 17 bases between them. CDR3 in amino acids: CASRDRDMGPYNSPLHF. CDR3 DNA sequence: TGTGCCAGCAGGGACCGGGACATGGGCCCCTATAATTCACCCCTCCACTTT.

This clonotype was recorded many times. The chain links TRBV24-1 to TRBJ1-2, with D uncertain. The V and J ends lost 4 bases and 2 bases respectively, with 10 bases between them. CDR3 length equals 14 residues. Looked up from germline, CDR1 is KGHDR and CDR2 is SFDVKD. CDR3 residues: CATSEPDGNYGYTF. The CDR3 DNA reads TGTGCCACCAGTGAGCCGGACGGGAACTATGGCTACACCTTC.